Below, 7 T cell receptor beta chains from the same sample are listed, as sequenced in a study of technical replicates of blood from several donors. The protocol was immunoSEQ multiplex PCR, while the TCRdb copy is restricted to in-frame clones and leaves out a portion. The sample consists of about 70,000 clones, around 97% of them appearing once. The sequenced sample was T cells isolated from PBMCs. Receptors originate from a human donor in good health.

In its sample, this clone was seen once. The chain employs TRBV27 and TRBJ2-7; D is possibly TRBD1 (7 bases). Germline V lookup: CDR1 MNHEY, CDR2 SMNVEV (reference sequence). The CDR3 totals 16 residues. V was trimmed by 5 bases and J by 3 bases, leaving 20 bases between them. The chain's CDR3 is CASSTPGGNSYYEQYF. The CDR3, as DNA: TGTGCCAGCAGTACTCCAGGGGGGAATTCGTACTACGAGCAGTACTTC.

The chain recombines TRBV5-1 with TRBJ2-1, with D maybe TRBD1 (5 bases). Trimming removed 0 bases from V and 6 bases from J, with 16 bases in between. This CDR3 has 16 residues. The germline gives CDR1 SGHRS, CDR2 YFSETQ. CDR3 sequence reads: CASSLVGQGLANEQFF. The CDR3 DNA reads TGCGCCAGCAGCTTGGTCGGGCAGGGATTAGCCAATGAGCAGTTCTTC.

This chain uses TRBV30 with TRBJ1-1, with 8 bases matching TRBD1. V lost 8 bases, J lost 2 bases, and 7 bases stayed unmatched. CDR1 and CDR2 from the germline V gene are GTSNPN and SVGIG (reference sequence). This CDR3 region has 13 residues. The CDR3 here is CASKGQGNTEAFF. The CDR3 DNA is TGTGCCAGTAAAGGACAGGGCAACACTGAAGCTTTCTTT.

The chain is built from TRBV11-2 and TRBJ1-1; D is uncertain. The V end lost 5 bases, the J end lost 6 bases, and 16 bases lay between the germline ends. Germline CDR1 reads SGHAT; CDR2 reads FQNNGV. CDR3 length: 14 amino acids. The CDR3 region is CASSPRSPRAEAFF. In DNA form, the CDR3 reads TGTGCCAGCAGCCCGAGAAGCCCGAGGGCTGAAGCTTTCTTT.

The chain joins TRBV9 to TRBJ1-3; TRBD1 might be the D (6 bases). CDR1 SGDLS and CDR2 YYNGEE come from the germline V gene. This CDR3 contains 17 residues. The V end was cut by 0 bases, the J end by 0 bases, with 13 bases between. CDR3 sequence: CASSVVEGGSSGNTIYF. CDR3 bases: TGTGCCAGCAGCGTAGTAGAAGGGGGAAGCTCTGGAAACACCATATATTTT.

The rearrangement joins TRBV4-1 to TRBJ1-3, with unresolved D. V was cut by 3 bases and J by 0 bases, with 12 bases left in between. The CDR3 runs 16 residues. Germline V lookup: CDR1 MGHRA, CDR2 YSYEKL. CDR3 protein: CASSQRADYSGNTIYF. For the CDR3, the DNA is TGCGCCAGCAGCCAGAGGGCGGATTACTCTGGAAACACCATATATTTT.

This clone was recorded only once. The V call is TRBV27, the J call TRBJ2-2; TRBD2 agrees at 12 bases. The CDR3 has 17 residues. Germline V gene data show CDR1 as MNHEY and CDR2 as SMNVEV (reference sequence). Trimming took 5 bases from V and 1 from J; bases not matched to a gene: 5. CDR3 amino acids: CASSPGLAGQNTGELFF. Here the CDR3 DNA reads TGTGCCAGCAGTCCGGGACTAGCGGGCCAGAACACCGGGGAGCTGTTTTTT.